The sequence of this T cell receptor beta chain was determined in a study of blood T cells in healthy people across ages. Study information: There was about one barcoded beta molecule captured by template switching per two T cells.

Only a few counts were recorded for this clonotype. The target antigen is unknown. V shed 5 bases, J shed 3 bases, and the junction held 4 bases outside the gene matches. Germline values: CDR1 MDHEN, CDR2 SYDVKM. The CDR3 has 16 amino acids. It was with a sample-barcoded 5' primer and a J-beta primer mix that a second PCR of roughly 6 to 12 cycles was run. Via MiXCR, TCRdb re-called the 5' RACE reads, giving one row per CDR3 protein. The sample consists of 1.8 million or so distinct CDR3 sequences, about two fifths of them appearing once. Study-level findings and limits: TCR beta diversity tracked closely with naive T cell percentage. There was no known CMV status for donors, so expanded clonotype changes were possibly confounded. Higher diversity, along with more naive CD4+ cells, distinguished long-lived donors from aged donors.

Sequenced sample: blood. The TCR originated in a human donor in good health. The V call is TRBV28, the J call TRBJ2-6; 10 bases match TRBD2. The CDR3: CASSSGGAIGANVLTF. In nucleotides, the CDR3 is TGTGCCAGCAGTAGCGGGGGGGCCATTGGGGCCAACGTCCTGACTTTC.